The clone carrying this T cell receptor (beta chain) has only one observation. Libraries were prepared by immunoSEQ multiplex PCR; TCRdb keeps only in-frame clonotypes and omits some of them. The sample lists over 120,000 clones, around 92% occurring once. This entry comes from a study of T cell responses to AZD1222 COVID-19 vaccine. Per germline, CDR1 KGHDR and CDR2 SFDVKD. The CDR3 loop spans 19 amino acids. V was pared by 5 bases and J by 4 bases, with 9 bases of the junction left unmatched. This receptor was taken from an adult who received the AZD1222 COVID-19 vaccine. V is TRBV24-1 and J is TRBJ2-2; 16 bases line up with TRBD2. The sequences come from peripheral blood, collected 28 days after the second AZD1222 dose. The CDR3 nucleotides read TGTGCCACCAGTGCTCTCGGGACTAGCGGGAGGGGAGGCACCGGGGAGCTGTTTTTT. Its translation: CATSALGTSGRGGTGELFF.